This TCR beta chain was sequenced during a study of PD-1 blockade in classical Hodgkin lymphoma. Whole-study findings and limits: While CD8+ TCR diversity did not rise significantly by C4D1, CD4+ TCR diversity did. Diversity similar to that of newly diagnosed patients was seen at baseline in complete responders. Repertoire difference causes, possibly disease activity or prior therapy, remain undefined. Compared with healthy donors, newly diagnosed patients reportedly showed lower baseline TCR diversity.

Of note for this clone: Its antigen remains unknown.

Germline V CDR1 and CDR2: SGHVS, FNYEAQ. CDR3 length: 15 residues. V shed 5 bases, J shed 1 base, and the junction held 6 bases outside the gene matches. In every patient, relapse followed autologous stem cell transplantation, while exposure to brentuximab vedotin differed. Only in-frame clones appear in the TCRdb table, and some are missing; sequencing was by immunoSEQ multiplex PCR. The sample lists 30,000 to 40,000 clones, about 79% occurring once. The chain joins TRBV7-6 to TRBJ2-3, with 7 bases lining up with TRBD1. The sequences come from peripheral blood mononuclear cells (PBMCs), collected at baseline. The source is a human donor with classical Hodgkin lymphoma. The CDR3 coding sequence is TGTGCCAGCAGCCCATGGACAGGTGGCACAGATACGCAGTATTTT. It codes for CASSPWTGGTDTQYF.